This T cell receptor (beta chain) came from a study of shared clonotypes between healthy human individuals. The authors divided CD4+ cells into CD45RA+ naive and CD45RA-negative memory subsets. The method was immunoSEQ multiplex PCR; TCRdb's version includes in-frame clones alone and lacks a portion of them. The sample yields 500,000 or so clones, 90% to 97% seen once. The source is a young woman in good health. The sample taken for sequencing was naive CD4+ T cells sorted from blood. The subset is: CD45RA+ positively selected.

The CDR3 nucleotides are TGTGCCAGCAGTCGACAGGGTGGTGAGCAGTACTTC. Protein product: CASSRQGGEQYF. The chain carries TRBV28 and TRBJ2-5, with 7 bases aligning to TRBD1. The junction had 8 bases not matched to a gene; V was cut back by 5 bases and J by 11 bases. Germline loops: CDR1 MDHEN, CDR2 SYDVKM. This CDR3 is 12 amino acids long.